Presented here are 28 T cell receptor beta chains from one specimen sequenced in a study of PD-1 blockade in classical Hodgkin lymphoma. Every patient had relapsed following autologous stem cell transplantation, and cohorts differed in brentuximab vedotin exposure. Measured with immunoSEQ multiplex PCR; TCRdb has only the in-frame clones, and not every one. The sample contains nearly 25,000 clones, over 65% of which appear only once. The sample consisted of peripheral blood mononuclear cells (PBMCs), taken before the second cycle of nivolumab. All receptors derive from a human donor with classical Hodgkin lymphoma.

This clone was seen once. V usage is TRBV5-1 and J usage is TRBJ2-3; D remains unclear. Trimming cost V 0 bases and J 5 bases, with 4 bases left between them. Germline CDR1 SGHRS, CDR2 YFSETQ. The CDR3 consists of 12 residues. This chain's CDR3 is CASSLDGDTQYF. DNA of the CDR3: TGCGCCAGCAGCTTGGACGGAGATACGCAGTATTTT.

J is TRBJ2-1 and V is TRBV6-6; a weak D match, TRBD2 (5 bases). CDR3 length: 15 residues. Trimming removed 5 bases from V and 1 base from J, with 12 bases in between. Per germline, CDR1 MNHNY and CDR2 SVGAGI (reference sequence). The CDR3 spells CASSLPGLSYNEQFF. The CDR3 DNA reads TGTGCCAGCAGTCTCCCCGGACTTTCCTACAATGAGCAGTTCTTC.

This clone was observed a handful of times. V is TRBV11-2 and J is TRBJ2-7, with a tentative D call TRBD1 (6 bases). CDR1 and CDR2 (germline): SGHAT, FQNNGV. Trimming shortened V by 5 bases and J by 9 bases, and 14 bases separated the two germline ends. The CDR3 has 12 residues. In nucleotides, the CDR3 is TGTGCCAGCAGCGTGGGGACATTCGGGCAGTACTTC. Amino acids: CASSVGTFGQYF. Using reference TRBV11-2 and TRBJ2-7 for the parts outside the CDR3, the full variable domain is EAGVAQSPRYKIIEKRQSVAFWCNPISGHATLYWYQQILGQGPKLLIQFQNNGVVDDSQLPKDRFSAERLKGVDSTLKIQPAKLEDSAVYLCASSVGTFGQYFGPGTRLTVT.

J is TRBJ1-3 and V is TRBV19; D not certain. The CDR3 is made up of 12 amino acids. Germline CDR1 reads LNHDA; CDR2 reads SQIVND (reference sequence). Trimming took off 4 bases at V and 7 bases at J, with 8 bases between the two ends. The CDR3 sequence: CASSTSRNTIYF. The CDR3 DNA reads TGTGCCAGTAGTACTTCGCGGAACACCATATATTTT.

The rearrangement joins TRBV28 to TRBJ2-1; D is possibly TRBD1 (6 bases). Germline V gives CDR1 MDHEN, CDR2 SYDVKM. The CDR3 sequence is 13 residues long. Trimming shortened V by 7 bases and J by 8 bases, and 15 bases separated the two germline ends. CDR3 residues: CASTIRGRHEQFF. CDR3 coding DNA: TGTGCCAGCACCATCAGGGGTCGCCATGAGCAGTTCTTC.

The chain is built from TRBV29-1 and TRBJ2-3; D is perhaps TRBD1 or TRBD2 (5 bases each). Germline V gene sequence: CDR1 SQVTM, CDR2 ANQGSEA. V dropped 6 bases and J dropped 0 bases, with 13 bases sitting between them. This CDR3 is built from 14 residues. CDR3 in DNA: TGCAGCGTCCTAAGGGACGGTAGCACAGATACGCAGTATTTT. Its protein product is CSVLRDGSTDTQYF.

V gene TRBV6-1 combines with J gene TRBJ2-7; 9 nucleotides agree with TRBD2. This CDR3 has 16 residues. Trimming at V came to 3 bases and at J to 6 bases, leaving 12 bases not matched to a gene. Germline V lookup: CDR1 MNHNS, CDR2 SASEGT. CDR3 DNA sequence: TGTGCCAGCAGTGACCGACTTAGCGGGAGACCCCTCGAGCAGTACTTC. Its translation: CASSDRLSGRPLEQYF.

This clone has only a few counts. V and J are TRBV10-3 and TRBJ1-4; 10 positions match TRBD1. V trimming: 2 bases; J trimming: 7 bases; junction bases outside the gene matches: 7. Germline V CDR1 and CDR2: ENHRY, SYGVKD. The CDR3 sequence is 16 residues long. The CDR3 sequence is CAISEPSGTGAEKLFF. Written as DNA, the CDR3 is TGTGCCATCAGTGAGCCCTCCGGGACAGGGGCTGAAAAACTGTTTTTT.

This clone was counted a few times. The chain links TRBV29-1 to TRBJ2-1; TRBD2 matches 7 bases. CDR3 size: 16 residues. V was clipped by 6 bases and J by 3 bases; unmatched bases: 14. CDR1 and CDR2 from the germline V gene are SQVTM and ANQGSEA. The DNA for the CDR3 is TGCAGCGTGAGGACTAGTCTACTTTCGAGCTACAATGAGCAGTTCTTC. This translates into CSVRTSLLSSYNEQFF.

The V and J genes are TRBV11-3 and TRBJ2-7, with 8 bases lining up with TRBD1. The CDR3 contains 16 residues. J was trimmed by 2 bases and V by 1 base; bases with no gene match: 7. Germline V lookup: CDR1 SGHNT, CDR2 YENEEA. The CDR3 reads CASSLGPDRGPYEQYF. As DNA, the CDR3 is TGTGCCAGCAGCTTAGGCCCAGACAGGGGACCCTACGAGCAGTACTTC. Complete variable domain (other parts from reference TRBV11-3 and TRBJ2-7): EAGVVQSPRYKIIEKKQPVAFWCNPISGHNTLYWYLQNLGQGPELLIRYENEEAVDDSQLPKDRFSAERLKGVDSTLKIQPAELGDSAVYLCASSLGPDRGPYEQYFGPGTRLTVT.

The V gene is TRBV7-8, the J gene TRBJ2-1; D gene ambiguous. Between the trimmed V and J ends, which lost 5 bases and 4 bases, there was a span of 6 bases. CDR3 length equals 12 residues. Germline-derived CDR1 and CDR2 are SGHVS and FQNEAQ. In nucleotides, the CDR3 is TGTGCCAGCAGCCCTGATTACAATGAGCAGTTCTTC. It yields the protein CASSPDYNEQFF.

The CDR3 here is CASSPPGTGRTGELFF. The DNA for the CDR3 is TGTGCCAGCAGCCCTCCCGGGACAGGGCGGACCGGGGAGCTGTTTTTT. The genes are TRBV5-6 and TRBJ2-2, with 9 bases lining up with TRBD1. Looked up from germline, CDR1 is SGHDT and CDR2 is YYEEEE. This CDR3 is 16 amino acids long. V trimming: 4 bases; J trimming: 5 bases; junction bases outside the gene matches: 9.

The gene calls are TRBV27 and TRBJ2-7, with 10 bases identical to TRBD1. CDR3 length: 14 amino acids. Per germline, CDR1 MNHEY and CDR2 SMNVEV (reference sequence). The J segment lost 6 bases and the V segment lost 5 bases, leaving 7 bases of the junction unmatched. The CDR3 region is CASSLRQGAGEQYF. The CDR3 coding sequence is TGTGCCAGCAGTCTCAGACAGGGGGCCGGCGAGCAGTACTTC.

The CDR3 DNA sequence: TGTGCCAGCAGTTTTAACGGGAGGACCCCATCCTACGAGCAGTACTTC. Translation: CASSFNGRTPSYEQYF. This chain uses TRBV28 with TRBJ2-7, with 7 bases matching TRBD2. The CDR3 totals 16 residues. V dropped 3 bases and J dropped 1; count of bases not matched to a gene: 9. The germline gives CDR1 MDHEN, CDR2 SYDVKM.

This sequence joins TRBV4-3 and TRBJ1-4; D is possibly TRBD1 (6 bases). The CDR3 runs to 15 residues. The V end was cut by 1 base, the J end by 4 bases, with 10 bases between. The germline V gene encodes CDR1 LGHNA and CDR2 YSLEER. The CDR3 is CASSQATGRNEKLFF. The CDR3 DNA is TGCGCCAGCAGCCAAGCGACAGGACGTAATGAAAAACTGTTTTTT.

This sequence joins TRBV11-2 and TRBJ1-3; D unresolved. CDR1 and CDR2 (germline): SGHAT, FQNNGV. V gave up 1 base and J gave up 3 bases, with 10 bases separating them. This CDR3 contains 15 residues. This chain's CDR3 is CASSLGWGGGNTIYF. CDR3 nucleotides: TGTGCCAGCAGCTTAGGATGGGGAGGTGGAAACACCATATATTTT. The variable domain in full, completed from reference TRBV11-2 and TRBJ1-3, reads EAGVAQSPRYKIIEKRQSVAFWCNPISGHATLYWYQQILGQGPKLLIQFQNNGVVDDSQLPKDRFSAERLKGVDSTLKIQPAKLEDSAVYLCASSLGWGGGNTIYFGEGSWLTVV.

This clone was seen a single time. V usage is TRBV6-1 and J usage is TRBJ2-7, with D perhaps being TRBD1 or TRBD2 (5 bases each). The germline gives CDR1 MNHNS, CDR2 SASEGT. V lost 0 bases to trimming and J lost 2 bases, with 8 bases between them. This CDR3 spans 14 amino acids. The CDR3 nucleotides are TGTGCCAGCAGTGAAGCGAGGGGAACCTACGAGCAGTACTTC. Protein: CASSEARGTYEQYF.

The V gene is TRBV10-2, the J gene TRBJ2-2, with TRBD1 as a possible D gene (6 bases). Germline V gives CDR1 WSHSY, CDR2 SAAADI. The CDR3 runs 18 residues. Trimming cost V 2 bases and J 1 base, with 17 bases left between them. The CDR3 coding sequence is TGCGCCAGCAGTGAGGAGTGGGGGCGCACCCAGAACACCGGGGAGCTGTTTTTT. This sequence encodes CASSEEWGRTQNTGELFF.

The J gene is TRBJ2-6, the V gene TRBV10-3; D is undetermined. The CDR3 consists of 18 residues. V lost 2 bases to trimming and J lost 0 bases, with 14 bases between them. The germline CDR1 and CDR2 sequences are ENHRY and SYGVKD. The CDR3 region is CAISEGVILRSGANVLTF. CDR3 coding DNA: TGTGCCATCAGTGAGGGGGTCATACTACGCTCTGGGGCCAACGTCCTGACTTTC.

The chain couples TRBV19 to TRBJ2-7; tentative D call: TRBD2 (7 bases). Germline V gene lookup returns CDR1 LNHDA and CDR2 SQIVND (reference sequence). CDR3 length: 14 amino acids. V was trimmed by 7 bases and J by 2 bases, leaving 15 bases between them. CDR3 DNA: TGTGCCAGTACCAAGGGGGGGGAGACCTACGAGCAGTACTTC. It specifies CASTKGGETYEQYF. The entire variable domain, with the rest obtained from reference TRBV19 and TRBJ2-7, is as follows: DGGITQSPKYLFRKEGQNVTLSCEQNLNHDAMYWYRQDPGQGLRLIYYSQIVNDFQKGDIAEGYSVSREKKESFPLTVTSAQKNPTAFYLCASTKGGETYEQYFGPGTRLTVT.

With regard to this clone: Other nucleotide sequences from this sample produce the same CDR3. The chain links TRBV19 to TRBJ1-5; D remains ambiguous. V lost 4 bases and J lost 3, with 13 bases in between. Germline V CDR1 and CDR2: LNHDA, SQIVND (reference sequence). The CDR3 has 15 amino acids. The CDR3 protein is CASSRPGLSNQPQHF. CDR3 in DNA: TGTGCCAGTAGTAGACCGGGTCTTTCCAATCAGCCCCAGCATTTT. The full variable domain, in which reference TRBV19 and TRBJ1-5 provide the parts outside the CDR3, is DGGITQSPKYLFRKEGQNVTLSCEQNLNHDAMYWYRQDPGQGLRLIYYSQIVNDFQKGDIAEGYSVSREKKESFPLTVTSAQKNPTAFYLCASSRPGLSNQPQHFGDGTRLSIL.

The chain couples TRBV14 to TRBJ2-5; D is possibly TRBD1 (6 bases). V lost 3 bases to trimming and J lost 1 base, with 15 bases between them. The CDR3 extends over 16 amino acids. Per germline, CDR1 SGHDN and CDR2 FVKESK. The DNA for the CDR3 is TGTGCCAGCAGCCAGCGAATTGGGGGCAGCCAAGAGACCCAGTACTTC. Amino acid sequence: CASSQRIGGSQETQYF.

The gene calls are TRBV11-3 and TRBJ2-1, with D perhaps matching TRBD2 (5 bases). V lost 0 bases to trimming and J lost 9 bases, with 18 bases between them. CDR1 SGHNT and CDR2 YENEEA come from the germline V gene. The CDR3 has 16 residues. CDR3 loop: CASSLDRGRAGREQFF. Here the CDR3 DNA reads TGTGCCAGCAGCTTAGATCGTGGGCGGGCAGGTCGTGAGCAGTTCTTC.

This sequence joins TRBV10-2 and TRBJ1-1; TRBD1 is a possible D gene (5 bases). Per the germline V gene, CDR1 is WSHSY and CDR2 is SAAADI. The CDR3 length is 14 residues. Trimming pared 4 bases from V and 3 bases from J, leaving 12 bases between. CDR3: CASSVRAWDTEAFF. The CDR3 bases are TGCGCCAGCAGTGTCAGGGCTTGGGACACTGAAGCTTTCTTT.

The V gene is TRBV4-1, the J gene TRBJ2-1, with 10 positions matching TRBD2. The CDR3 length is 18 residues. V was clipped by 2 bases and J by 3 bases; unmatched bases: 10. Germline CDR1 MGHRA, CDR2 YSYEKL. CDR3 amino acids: CASSQRPGTSVLYNEQFF. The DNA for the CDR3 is TGCGCCAGCAGCCAACGTCCCGGGACTAGCGTCCTCTACAATGAGCAGTTCTTC.

CDR3 in amino acids: CASSIGGNQPQHF. As DNA, the CDR3 is TGTGCCAGTAGTATAGGGGGGAATCAGCCCCAGCATTTT. J is TRBJ1-5 and V is TRBV19, with D maybe TRBD1 (5 bases). The germline V and J ends were trimmed by 1 base and 4 bases, with 5 bases remaining between them. This CDR3 is 13 amino acids long. CDR1 and CDR2 from the germline V gene are LNHDA and SQIVND (reference sequence).

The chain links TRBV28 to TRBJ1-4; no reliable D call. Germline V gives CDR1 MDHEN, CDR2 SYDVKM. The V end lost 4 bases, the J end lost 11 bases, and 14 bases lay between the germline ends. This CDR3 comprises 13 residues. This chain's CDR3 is CASSYRAGRKLFF. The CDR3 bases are TGTGCCAGCAGTTATCGGGCCGGGCGGAAACTGTTTTTT. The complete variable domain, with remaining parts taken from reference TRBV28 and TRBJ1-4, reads DVKVTQSSRYLVKRTGEKVFLECVQDMDHENMFWYRQDPGLGLRLIYFSYDVKMKEKGDIPEGYSVSREKKERFSLILESASTNQTSMYLCASSYRAGRKLFFGSGTQLSVL.

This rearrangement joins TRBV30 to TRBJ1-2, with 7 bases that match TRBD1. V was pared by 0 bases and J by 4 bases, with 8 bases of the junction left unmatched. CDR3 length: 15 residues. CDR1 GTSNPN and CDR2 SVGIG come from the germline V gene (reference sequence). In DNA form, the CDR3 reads TGTGCCTGGAGTGTACGGAGGGGGCACTCCTATGGCTACACCTTC. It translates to CAWSVRRGHSYGYTF. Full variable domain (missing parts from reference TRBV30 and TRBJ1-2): SQTIHQWPATLVQPVGSPLSLECTVEGTSNPNLYWYRQAAGRGLQLLFYSVGIGQISSEVPQNLSASRPQDRQFILSSKKLLLSDSGFYLCAWSVRRGHSYGYTFGSGTRLTVV.